Listed below are T cell receptor beta chains from one sample, sequenced in a study of cytomegalovirus exposure and HLA in healthy donors. Profiling relied on immunoSEQ multiplex PCR, and the TCRdb table lists in-frame clones only, not all of them. This sample yields about 120,000 clones, of which roughly 80% are seen a single time; 7.5% to 10% belongs to the top ten. The sample comprised PBMCs. The receptor set was obtained from a female donor in good health and CMV-seropositive. Each CDR3 is given with its conserved first and last residue. A D gene is named only where the DNA matches it firmly.

V gene	D gene	CDR3 protein
TRBV28	.	CASSLYLLPRSYDTQYF
TRBV7-7	.	CASTDEHLGETQYF
TRBV5-1	.	CASSQPELASYNEQFF
TRBV19	.	CASSIPNPRGGQPQHF
TRBV19	TRBD1	CASSPRRDRAGNTIYF
TRBV6-1	.	CASSESGGGFTEAFF
TRBV6-6	.	CASSYTAPGRRNGYTF
TRBV2	.	CASRSSGGRETQYF
TRBV7-9	TRBD2	CASSVPKQSSGGAGETQYF
TRBV6-4	TRBD1	CASSSLDRGQETQYF
TRBV7-3	.	CASSLHSGGTNSPLHF
TRBV7-9	.	CASSLAEGVTDTQYF
TRBV12-5	.	CASGLDQGDTQYF
TRBV7-8	.	CASSPKRSGGAGTGELFF
TRBV9	.	CASSPKVETPIYEQYF
TRBV27	TRBD1	CASRDTGDDGYTF
TRBV15	.	CATTLGASTDTQYF